This TCR delta chain appears in the sequencing data of a study of gamma-delta T cells after stem cell transplantation. TCRdb re-called the RT-PCR reads via CATT. The sample carries about 13,000 delta-chain clones, 30% to 35% recorded once. Looked up from germline, CDR1 is TVYSNPD and CDR2 is GDNSRS (reference sequence). There are 12 residues in the CDR3. Worth noting for this clone: One junction end disagrees with the germline gene, perhaps due to a read error.

The rearrangement links TRDV3 to TRDJ1; D is unresolved. The source of this sequence is a human donor. It is not recorded whose cells these are; they may come from a transplant donor. Sequencing was carried out using gamma-delta T cells. CDR3 in amino acids: CAFAPPTDNLIF. DNA of the CDR3: TGTGCCTTTGCCCCCCCGACCGATAACCTCATCTTT.